This record looks at one T cell receptor beta chain sequence and its context. The antigen is undetermined. An end of the junction does not agree with germline; a read error may underlie this. CDR3 length equals 14 residues. The germline V gene encodes CDR1 ENHRY and CDR2 SYGVKD. This record belongs to a study of blood T cells in healthy people across ages. The authors ran a second PCR of about 6 to 11 cycles using a sample-barcoded 5' primer and a J-beta primer mix. All cDNA molecules were each tagged by a template-switch adaptor with 12 random nucleotides. TCRdb reprocessed the 5' RACE reads via MiXCR and lists one record per CDR3 protein. Found here are about 670,000 distinct CDR3 sequences, around 50% of them singletons; the top ten hold roughly 14%. Points from the study as a whole: In long-lived donors, naive CD4+ cell counts and diversity exceeded those of aged donors.

Sequenced sample: blood. V gene TRBV10-3 combines with J gene TRBJ1-3; a possible D gene is TRBD1 (5 bases). The clonotype was recovered from a woman aged 80 or over in good health. The CDR3 loop reads CAIGEGSSGNTIYF. DNA of the CDR3: TGTGCCATCGGTGAGGGGTCTTCTGGAAACACCATATATTTT.